This entry lists 29 T cell receptor beta chains sequenced from one sample in a study of blood T cell repertoires in COVID-19. Only in-frame clones appear in the TCRdb table, and some are missing; sequencing was by immunoSEQ multiplex PCR. Among 250,000 to 350,000 clones, 75% to 90% were seen once, and the ten largest hold approximately 2.5%. Sequenced: PBMCs or T cells enriched from blood (not recorded which). These receptors were taken from a woman aged 18-35 years who had recovered from COVID-19.

The V gene is TRBV2, the J gene TRBJ2-5; D possibly corresponds to TRBD1 (6 bases). Germline CDR1 and CDR2: SNHLY and FYNNEI. Trimming cost V 5 bases and J 4 bases, with 17 bases left between them. The CDR3 is 15 residues long. The CDR3 DNA sequence: TGTGCCAGCAGTCAACAGGGCCACGCCGGAGAGACCCAGTACTTC. Its protein is CASSQQGHAGETQYF. The full variable domain, its missing parts supplied by reference TRBV2 and TRBJ2-5, is EPEVTQTPSHQVTQMGQEVILRCVPISNHLYFYWYRQILGQKVEFLVSFYNNEISEKSEIFDDQFSVERPDGSNFTLKIRSTKLEDSAMYFCASSQQGHAGETQYFGPGTRLLVL.

The chain uses TRBV5-1 and TRBJ1-5, with D possibly being TRBD1 (6 bases). This CDR3 has 14 amino acids. Germline CDR1 and CDR2: SGHRS and YFSETQ. V was trimmed by 5 bases and J by 0 bases, leaving 9 bases between them. The CDR3 reads CASRGAYSNQPQHF. As DNA, the CDR3 is TGCGCCAGCAGGGGGGCCTATAGCAATCAGCCCCAGCATTTT.

This chain links TRBV3-1 (or the pseudogene TRBV3-2) with TRBJ2-1; 11 nucleotides match TRBD2. Germline lookup yields CDR1 LGHDT and CDR2 YNNKEL (reference sequence). CDR3 length: 14 amino acids. The trim removed 4 bases at V and 9 bases at J, leaving 5 bases unmatched. Here the CDR3 DNA reads TGTGCCAGCAGCCTCCTAGCGGGGGGTAGTGAGCAGTTCTTC. Protein: CASSLLAGGSEQFF.

Concerning this clone itself: Relative to the germline gene, one junction end is altered; a read error may explain this. The chain carries TRBV7-9 and TRBJ2-1; maybe TRBD2 (5 bases). Germline CDR1 SEHNR, CDR2 FQNEAQ (reference sequence). CDR3 length: 14 residues. Here the CDR3 DNA reads TGTGCCAGCAGCTTAGCTTTGGGAGCGGCGGTTAAGGTCTTC. This encodes CASSLALGAAVKVF.

V usage is TRBV29-1 and J usage is TRBJ2-7; perhaps TRBD1 as D (6 bases). The CDR3 is made up of 12 amino acids. With 2 bases removed from V and 2 bases from J, the gap between germline ends came to 7 bases. Germline V gene lookup returns CDR1 SQVTM and CDR2 ANQGSEA. CDR3 loop: CSVEKGAYEQYF. The CDR3 DNA is TGCAGCGTTGAAAAGGGGGCCTACGAGCAGTACTTC.

CDR3 sequence: CASRAGTDYEQYF. The CDR3 DNA sequence: TGTGCCAGCAGGGCCGGGACAGACTACGAGCAGTACTTC. The rearrangement joins TRBV14 to TRBJ2-7, with 7 bases matching TRBD1. The CDR3 totals 13 residues. CDR1 is SGHDN, CDR2 FVKESK, per germline. After removal of 6 bases from V and 3 bases from J, the junction contained 5 bases not matched to a gene.

The chain uses TRBV18 and TRBJ1-2; no definite D call. The CDR3 runs to 12 residues. Germline loops: CDR1 KGHSH, CDR2 LQKENI. V lost 0 bases and J lost 7, with 6 bases in between. This chain's CDR3 is CASSPPSAGYTF. The CDR3 coding sequence is TGTGCCAGCTCACCACCGAGTGCTGGCTACACCTTC. The full variable domain, its missing parts supplied by reference TRBV18 and TRBJ1-2, is NAGVMQNPRHLVRRRGQEARLRCSPMKGHSHVYWYRQLPEEGLKFMVYLQKENIIDESGMPKERFSAEFPKEGPSILRIQQVVRGDSAAYFCASSPPSAGYTFGSGTRLTVV.

This chain joins TRBV30 and TRBJ1-2; perhaps TRBD1 as D (5 bases). This CDR3 contains 15 residues. The ends were cut back, 6 bases at V and 5 bases at J, with 22 bases in the middle. CDR1 is GTSNPN, CDR2 SVGIG, per germline (reference sequence). The CDR3 protein is CACPAPGPEGYGYTF. CDR3 sequence (DNA): TGTGCCTGTCCTGCCCCGGGCCCGGAGGGGTATGGCTACACCTTC.

As for this clone: The junction shows a germline mismatch at one end, possibly a read error. The genes are TRBV9 and TRBJ2-7; tentatively, D is TRBD1 (7 bases). CDR3 length: 11 residues. Germline CDR1 is SGDLS and CDR2 is YYNGEE. Here the CDR3 reads CASSAEGGQHF. CDR3 sequence (DNA): TGTGCCAGCAGCGCCGAGGGGGGACAGCACTTC. Looking up the rest from reference TRBV9 and TRBJ2-7 gives the full variable domain: DSGVTQTPKHLITATGQRVTLRCSPRSGDLSVYWYQQSLDQGLQFLIQYYNGEERAKGNILERFSAQQFPDLHSELNLSSLELGDSALYFCASSAEGGQHFGPGTRLTVT.

This clone occurred a few times. The junction differs from germline at one of its ends, possibly a read error. The V call is TRBV11-2, the J call TRBJ1-4; D remains ambiguous. Per germline, CDR1 SGHAT and CDR2 FQNNGV. The CDR3 is made up of 15 amino acids. DNA for the CDR3: TGTGCCAGCAGCATTGGTGTGGGTACTAGTGAAAAACTGTTTTTT. Translating gives CASSIGVGTSEKLFF. The full variable domain, completed using reference TRBV11-2 and TRBJ1-4, is EAGVAQSPRYKIIEKRQSVAFWCNPISGHATLYWYQQILGQGPKLLIQFQNNGVVDDSQLPKDRFSAERLKGVDSTLKIQPAKLEDSAVYLCASSIGVGTSEKLFFGSGTQLSVL.

The V and J genes are TRBV4-1 and TRBJ1-5; D is unresolved. The ends were cut back, 1 base at V and 9 bases at J, with 4 bases in the middle. The CDR3 length is 11 residues. Looked up from germline, CDR1 is MGHRA and CDR2 is YSYEKL. In DNA, the CDR3 is TGCGCCAGCAGCCAAGGAGGGCCCCAGCATTTT. It encodes CASSQGGPQHF.

This clone was counted only a few times. The CDR3 coding sequence is TGTGCCACCAGCAGGGTCCAGACAGGGGGCGCTTATGGCTACACCTTC. This translates into CATSRVQTGGAYGYTF. The V call is TRBV15, the J call TRBJ1-2, with 10 bases identical to TRBD1. With 3 bases clipped from V and 5 bases from J, the junction kept 9 bases outside the gene matches. CDR3 length: 16 amino acids. The germline CDR1 and CDR2 sequences are LNHNV and YYDKDF (reference sequence).

The CDR3 reads CAISLGQAPYEQYF. Written as DNA, the CDR3 is TGTGCCATCAGTCTCGGCCAGGCCCCCTACGAGCAGTACTTC. The chain employs TRBV10-3 and TRBJ2-7; no firm D call. Germline loops: CDR1 ENHRY, CDR2 SYGVKD. The V gene lost 5 bases and the J gene lost 2 bases, with 13 bases spanning the gap. This CDR3 is 14 amino acids long.

This sequence joins TRBV29-1 and TRBJ2-3, with D perhaps matching TRBD1 (7 bases). The CDR3 runs to 16 residues. With 0 bases removed from V and 3 bases from J, the gap between germline ends came to 16 bases. Germline lookup yields CDR1 SQVTM and CDR2 ANQGSEA. The CDR3 region is CSVEDRSQGGTDTQYF. DNA of the CDR3: TGCAGCGTTGAAGATCGGAGCCAGGGGGGTACAGATACGCAGTATTTT.

The V and J genes are TRBV5-4 and TRBJ1-6; D is unresolved. This CDR3 has 14 amino acids. CDR1 SGHNT and CDR2 YYREEE come from the germline V gene (reference sequence). V lost 1 base and J 7 bases, leaving 9 bases between the germline ends. The CDR3 loop is CASSLQQRNSPLHF. The CDR3 nucleotides are TGTGCCAGCAGCTTGCAACAGAGAAATTCACCCCTCCACTTT.

The V and J genes are TRBV2 and TRBJ2-7, with 11 bases aligning to TRBD1. The CDR3 totals 16 residues. Germline CDR1 is SNHLY and CDR2 is FYNNEI. The V segment lost 7 bases and the J segment 4 bases; nucleotides outside the gene matches: 12. The CDR3 DNA sequence: TGTGCCAGCACCCCCCACGGGACAGGGGGGAGGTACGAGCAGTACTTC. As protein: CASTPHGTGGRYEQYF.

The chain is built from TRBV12-3 or TRBV12-4 and TRBJ1-2; D uncertain. The CDR3 covers 13 residues. Trimming took off 8 bases at V and 4 bases at J, with 14 bases between the two ends. The CDR3 reads CASAGAIIYGYTF. For the CDR3, the DNA is TGTGCCAGCGCTGGAGCCATCATCTATGGCTACACCTTC.

This chain connects TRBV10-3 to TRBJ2-1; 12 bases map to TRBD2. Germline CDR1 reads ENHRY; CDR2 reads SYGVKD. V lost 6 bases, J lost 3 bases, and 3 bases stayed unmatched. The CDR3 has 15 residues. DNA of the CDR3: TGTGCCATCAGGCAGGGACTAGCGGGCTACAATGAGCAGTTCTTC. Protein product: CAIRQGLAGYNEQFF.

Regarding this clone: Other DNA sequences from this sample encode an identical CDR3 as well. The DNA of the CDR3 is TGCGCCAGCAGCCCCGGACTAGCGGGGGAGACCCAGTACTTC. It yields the protein CASSPGLAGETQYF. V and J are TRBV5-1 and TRBJ2-5, with 12 bases aligning to TRBD2. The V gene end was trimmed by 4 bases and the J gene end by 5 bases; junction bases not matched to a gene: 3. This CDR3 has 14 residues. Germline V CDR1 and CDR2: SGHRS, YFSETQ.

CDR3 region: CASTLELKNTEAFF. CDR3 DNA sequence: TGTGCCAGCACCCTCGAGCTAAAGAACACTGAAGCTTTCTTT. The chain combines TRBV2 with TRBJ1-1, with D unclear. CDR1 is SNHLY, CDR2 FYNNEI, per germline. The CDR3 length is 14 residues. Trimming removed 7 bases from V and 1 base from J, with 13 bases in between.

The V call is TRBV13, the J call TRBJ2-3; 10 bases are a match to TRBD2. This CDR3 is 18 amino acids long. J lost 4 bases, V lost 0 bases, and 10 bases had no gene match. Germline loops: CDR1 PRHDT, CDR2 FYEKMQ (reference sequence). The CDR3 sequence is CASSLGLSGGASSDTQYF. The CDR3 DNA follows: TGTGCCAGCAGCTTAGGCCTAAGCGGGGGGGCCTCATCAGATACGCAGTATTTT.

The chain employs TRBV19 and TRBJ2-3, with TRBD2 matching 9 bases. The ends lost 5 bases at V and 13 bases at J; junction bases unmatched: 13. This CDR3 region has 14 residues. Per the germline V gene, CDR1 is LNHDA and CDR2 is SQIVND (reference sequence). The DNA of the CDR3 is TGTGCCAGTAGTTCTTCCACCACTAGCGGGCTTAAGTATTTT. Protein product: CASSSSTTSGLKYF.

This clone occurred once. The genes are TRBV6-1 and TRBJ2-5, with D maybe TRBD2 (6 bases). Trimming shortened V by 0 bases and J by 1 base, and 15 bases separated the two germline ends. From germline, CDR1 is MNHNS and CDR2 SASEGT. The CDR3 is made up of 17 amino acids. The CDR3 DNA is TGTGCCAGCAGTGAAGCGGTGGGGGGAGTAGGCCAAGAGACCCAGTACTTC. Its protein product is CASSEAVGGVGQETQYF.

V usage is TRBV9 and J usage is TRBJ2-6; 11 bases agree with TRBD2. This CDR3 is 21 amino acids long. The germline V gene has CDR1 SGDLS and CDR2 YYNGEE. V was pared by 3 bases and J by 4 bases, with 18 bases of the junction left unmatched. CDR3: CASSAPGGTSGRDSGANVLTF. Here the CDR3 DNA reads TGTGCCAGCAGCGCCCCGGGAGGGACTAGCGGAAGGGACTCCGGGGCCAACGTCCTGACTTTC.

This chain joins TRBV5-1 and TRBJ2-7; D unresolved. Germline-derived CDR1 and CDR2 are SGHRS and YFSETQ. Trimming pared 0 bases from V and 0 bases from J, leaving 7 bases between. This CDR3 spans 14 amino acids. The CDR3: CASSLAGSSYEQYF. DNA for the CDR3: TGCGCCAGCAGCTTGGCAGGAAGCTCCTACGAGCAGTACTTC.

The chain has TRBV11-2 and TRBJ1-1, with D unclear. The CDR3 contains 13 residues. The V end lost 3 bases, the J end lost 8 bases, and 13 bases lay between the germline ends. Germline assignment: CDR1 SGHAT and CDR2 FQNNGV. CDR3 protein: CASSFVGSSEAFF. CDR3 sequence (DNA): TGTGCCAGCAGCTTCGTCGGGTCGTCGGAAGCTTTCTTT.

The rearrangement uses TRBV28 and TRBJ1-4, with D perhaps matching TRBD1 (5 bases). CDR3 size: 14 residues. Trimming shortened V by 3 bases and J by 8 bases, and 13 bases separated the two germline ends. Germline lookup yields CDR1 MDHEN and CDR2 SYDVKM. CDR3 loop: CASSLIPGLEKLFF. Here the CDR3 DNA reads TGTGCCAGCAGTTTGATCCCAGGGCTCGAAAAACTGTTTTTT.

The J gene is TRBJ2-5, the V gene TRBV11-2; D is possibly TRBD2 (5 bases). The V and J ends lost 0 bases and 12 bases respectively, with 11 bases between them. CDR3 size: 12 residues. Germline lookup yields CDR1 SGHAT and CDR2 FQNNGV. For the CDR3, the DNA is TGTGCCAGCAGCTTAGAAGGCGGGCCCAAGTACTTC. Translated: CASSLEGGPKYF.

The chain is built from TRBV6-2 or TRBV6-3 and TRBJ2-7; D is unclear. Trimming removed 4 bases from V and 3 bases from J, with 4 bases in between. Per the germline V gene, CDR1 is MNHEY and CDR2 is SVGEGT. This CDR3 is 11 amino acids long. CDR3 DNA: TGTGCCAGCAGTTCCCACTACGAGCAGTACTTC. Its translation: CASSSHYEQYF.